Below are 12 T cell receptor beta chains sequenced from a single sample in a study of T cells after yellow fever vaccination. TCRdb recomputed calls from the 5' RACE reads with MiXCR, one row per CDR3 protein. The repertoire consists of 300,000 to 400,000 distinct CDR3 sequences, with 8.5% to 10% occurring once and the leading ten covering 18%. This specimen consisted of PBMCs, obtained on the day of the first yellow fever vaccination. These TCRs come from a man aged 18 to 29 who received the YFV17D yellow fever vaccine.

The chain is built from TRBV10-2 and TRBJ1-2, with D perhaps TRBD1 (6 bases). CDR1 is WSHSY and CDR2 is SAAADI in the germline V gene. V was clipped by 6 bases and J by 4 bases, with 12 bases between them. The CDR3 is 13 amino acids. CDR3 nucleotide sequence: TGCGCCAGCAGCGCCCGGGACATCTATGGCTACACCTTC. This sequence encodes CASSARDIYGYTF.

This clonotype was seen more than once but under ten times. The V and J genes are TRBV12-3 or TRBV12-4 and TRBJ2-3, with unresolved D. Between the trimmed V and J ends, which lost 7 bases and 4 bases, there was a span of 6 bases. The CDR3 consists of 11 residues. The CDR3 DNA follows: TGTGCCAGCAAAGTTGCAGATACGCAGTATTTT. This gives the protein CASKVADTQYF.

The CDR3 here is CASSYFREAGETQYF. In DNA, the CDR3 is TGTGCCAGCAGTTACTTCCGGGAGGCGGGAGAGACCCAGTACTTC. The genes are TRBV6-5 and TRBJ2-5, with TRBD2 matching over 7 bases. The J segment lost 4 bases and the V segment lost 1 base, leaving 6 bases of the junction unmatched. Looked up from germline, CDR1 is MNHEY and CDR2 is SVGAGI. This CDR3 region has 15 residues.

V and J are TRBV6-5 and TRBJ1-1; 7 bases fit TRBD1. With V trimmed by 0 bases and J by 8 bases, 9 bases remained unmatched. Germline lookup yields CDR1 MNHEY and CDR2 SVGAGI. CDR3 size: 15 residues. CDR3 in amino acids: CASSYSSGTAVEAFF. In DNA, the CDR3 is TGTGCCAGCAGTTACTCCTCCGGGACAGCTGTAGAAGCTTTCTTT.

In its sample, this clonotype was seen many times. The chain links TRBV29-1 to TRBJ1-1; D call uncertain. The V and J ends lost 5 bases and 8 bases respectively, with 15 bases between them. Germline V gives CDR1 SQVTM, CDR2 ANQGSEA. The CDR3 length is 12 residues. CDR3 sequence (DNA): TGCAGCGTTTGTTCCCAAACCCCCGAAGCTTTCTTT. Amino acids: CSVCSQTPEAFF.

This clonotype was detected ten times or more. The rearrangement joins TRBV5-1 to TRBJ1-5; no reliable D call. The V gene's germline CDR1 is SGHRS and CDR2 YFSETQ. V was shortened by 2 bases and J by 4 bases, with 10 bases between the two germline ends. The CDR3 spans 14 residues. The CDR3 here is CASSFGEVNQPQHF. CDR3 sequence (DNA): TGCGCCAGCAGCTTCGGGGAGGTAAATCAGCCCCAGCATTTT. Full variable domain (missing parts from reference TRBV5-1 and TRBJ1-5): KAGVTQTPRYLIKTRGQQVTLSCSPISGHRSVSWYQQTPGQGLQFLFEYFSETQRNKGNFPGRFSGRQFSNSRSEMNVSTLELGDSALYLCASSFGEVNQPQHFGDGTRLSIL.

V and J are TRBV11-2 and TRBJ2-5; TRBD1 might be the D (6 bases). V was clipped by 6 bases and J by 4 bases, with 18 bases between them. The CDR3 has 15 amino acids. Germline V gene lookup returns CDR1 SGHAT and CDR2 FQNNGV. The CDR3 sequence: CASRFSPGERETQYF. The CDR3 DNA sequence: TGTGCCAGCAGGTTTTCTCCAGGGGAACGAGAGACCCAGTACTTC.

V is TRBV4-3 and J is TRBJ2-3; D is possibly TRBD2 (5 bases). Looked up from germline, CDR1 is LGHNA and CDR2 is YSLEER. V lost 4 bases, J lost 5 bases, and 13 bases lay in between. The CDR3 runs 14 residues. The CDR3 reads CASSLQAAEDTQYF. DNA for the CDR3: TGCGCCAGCAGCCTACAAGCGGCGGAAGATACGCAGTATTTT.

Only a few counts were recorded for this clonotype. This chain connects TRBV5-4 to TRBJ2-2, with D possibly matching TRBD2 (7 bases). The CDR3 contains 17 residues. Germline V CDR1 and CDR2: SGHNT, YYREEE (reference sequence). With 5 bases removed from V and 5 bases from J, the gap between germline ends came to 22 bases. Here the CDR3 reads CASSWDGGPGGTGELFF. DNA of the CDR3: TGTGCCAGCAGTTGGGATGGGGGGCCCGGGGGGACCGGGGAGCTGTTTTTT.

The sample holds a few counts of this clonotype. The CDR3 region has the DNA TGCAGTGCTAGAGGGGGGGAGAGACTCTACGAGCAGTACTTC. Translated, it gives CSARGGERLYEQYF. The V and J genes are TRBV20-1 and TRBJ2-7; perhaps TRBD2 as D (6 bases). This CDR3 is built from 14 residues. With 1 base removed from V and 3 bases from J, the gap between germline ends came to 13 bases. Germline V CDR1 and CDR2: DFQATT, SNEGSKA (reference sequence).

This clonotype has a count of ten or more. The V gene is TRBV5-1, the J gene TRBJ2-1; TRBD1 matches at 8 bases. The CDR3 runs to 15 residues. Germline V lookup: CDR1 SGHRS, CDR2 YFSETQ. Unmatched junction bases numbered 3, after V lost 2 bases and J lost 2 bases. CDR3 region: CASSFRQGPYNEQFF. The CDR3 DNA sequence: TGCGCCAGCAGCTTCCGACAGGGGCCCTACAATGAGCAGTTCTTC.

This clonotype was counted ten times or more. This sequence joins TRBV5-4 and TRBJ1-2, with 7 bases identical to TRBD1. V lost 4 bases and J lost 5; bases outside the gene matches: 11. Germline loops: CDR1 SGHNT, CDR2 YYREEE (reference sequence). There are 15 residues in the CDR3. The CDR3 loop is CASSLQTGAVYGYTF. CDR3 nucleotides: TGTGCCAGCAGCCTTCAAACAGGGGCGGTATATGGCTACACCTTC.